Listed below are T cell receptor beta chains from one sample, sequenced in a study of blood T cell repertoires in COVID-19. The protocol was immunoSEQ multiplex PCR, while the TCRdb copy is restricted to in-frame clones and leaves out a portion. This sample yields about 330,000 clones, of which 87% are seen a single time; approximately 5.4% belongs to the top ten. Sequencing was carried out using PBMCs or T cells enriched from blood (not recorded which). These receptors all come from a woman in her twenties or thirties who had recovered from COVID-19. The CDR3 runs from the conserved cysteine through the conserved F or W. Fields, in order: CDR3 DNA, CDR3 protein, clone size, J gene, V gene, D gene. A D gene is named only where the DNA matches it firmly. Clone size is stated in some rows and not others, as once, few, many or a class when expanded.

cdr3_nt: TGTGCCAGCAGCAACTCCTGGACAGCCCCCTACGAGCAGTACTTC
cdr3_aa: CASSNSWTAPYEQYF
clone_size: .
j_call: TRBJ2-7
v_call: TRBV11-2
d_call: .

cdr3_nt: TGTGCCAGCTCACTAACAGAGACACTGAACACTGAAGCTTTCTTT
cdr3_aa: CASSLTETLNTEAFF
clone_size: .
j_call: TRBJ1-1
v_call: TRBV18
d_call: .

cdr3_nt: TGTGCCACCAGTGATCTACGGACTAGCCACAGAGAGACCCAGTACTTC
cdr3_aa: CATSDLRTSHRETQYF
clone_size: .
j_call: TRBJ2-5
v_call: TRBV24-1
d_call: TRBD2

cdr3_nt: TGTGCCAGCAGCTTGGGGGTCAGGGGGAGCTCCTATAATTCACCCCTCCACTTT
cdr3_aa: CASSLGVRGSSYNSPLHF
clone_size: .
j_call: TRBJ1-6
v_call: TRBV5-4
d_call: TRBD1

cdr3_nt: TGTGCCAGCAGCTTCTTAGCGGGGGGCCCCTACAATGAGCAGTTCTTC
cdr3_aa: CASSFLAGGPYNEQFF
clone_size: once
j_call: TRBJ2-1
v_call: TRBV7-6
d_call: TRBD2

cdr3_nt: TGCGCCAGCAGCCAAGGAGGACAAATGAACACTGAAGCTTTCTTT
cdr3_aa: CASSQGGQMNTEAFF
clone_size: .
j_call: TRBJ1-1
v_call: TRBV4-1
d_call: .

cdr3_nt: TGTGCCAGCAGTCCACCGGGGGGCAGGTGGACTGAAGCTTTCTTT
cdr3_aa: CASSPPGGRWTEAFF
clone_size: .
j_call: TRBJ1-1
v_call: TRBV6-5
d_call: .

cdr3_nt: TGTGCCAGCAGCCCCCAGGGAAGTAATGAAAAACTGTTTTTT
cdr3_aa: CASSPQGSNEKLFF
clone_size: .
j_call: TRBJ1-4
v_call: TRBV7-2
d_call: .

cdr3_nt: TGTGCCAGCAGTGTACAGGGCGGCACTGAAGCTTTCTTT
cdr3_aa: CASSVQGGTEAFF
clone_size: .
j_call: TRBJ1-1
v_call: TRBV4-2
d_call: .

cdr3_nt: TGTGCCAGCAGCCAGGGACGACAGGGACCCTACAATGAGCAGTTCTTC
cdr3_aa: CASSQGRQGPYNEQFF
clone_size: .
j_call: TRBJ2-1
v_call: TRBV14
d_call: TRBD1

cdr3_nt: TGTGCCAGCAGCAAACGAGATGGTGGCTACACCTTC
cdr3_aa: CASSKRDGGYTF
clone_size: .
j_call: TRBJ1-2
v_call: TRBV12-3/TRBV12-4
d_call: .

cdr3_nt: TGTGCCAGCAGTTACGGAGGGAGGGGGACTGAAGCTTTCTTT
cdr3_aa: CASSYGGRGTEAFF
clone_size: .
j_call: TRBJ1-1
v_call: TRBV6-5
d_call: .

cdr3_nt: TGTGCCAGCAGTCCGGGGGACAGGATCTCTGGAAACACCATATATTTT
cdr3_aa: CASSPGDRISGNTIYF
clone_size: .
j_call: TRBJ1-3
v_call: TRBV6-6
d_call: TRBD1

cdr3_nt: TGTGCCAGCTCACCAGACGGGAGCGGGGGTGAGCAGTTCTTC
cdr3_aa: CASSPDGSGGEQFF
clone_size: .
j_call: TRBJ2-1
v_call: TRBV18
d_call: TRBD2

cdr3_nt: TGCGCCAGCAGCTTGGAAGGGACAGGGGGTGGCTACACCTTC
cdr3_aa: CASSLEGTGGGYTF
clone_size: once
j_call: TRBJ1-2
v_call: TRBV5-1
d_call: TRBD1

cdr3_nt: TGCGCCAGCAGCTTGGTGCCACAGTCTGAAGCTTTCTTT
cdr3_aa: CASSLVPQSEAFF
clone_size: .
j_call: TRBJ1-1
v_call: TRBV5-1
d_call: .

cdr3_nt: TGTGCCAGTAGGACCGGGACAGAAGAGACCCAGTACTTC
cdr3_aa: CASRTGTEETQYF
clone_size: .
j_call: TRBJ2-5
v_call: TRBV19
d_call: TRBD1

cdr3_nt: TGTGCCAGCACTCCGCCCAGGGGTGATGCCGGGGAGCTGTTTTTT
cdr3_aa: CASTPPRGDAGELFF
clone_size: .
j_call: TRBJ2-2
v_call: TRBV6-1
d_call: .

cdr3_nt: TGCGCCACCTCACGGAGTAGACAGGCCTCTGGAAACACCATATATTTT
cdr3_aa: CATSRSRQASGNTIYF
clone_size: .
j_call: TRBJ1-3
v_call: TRBV10-1
d_call: .

cdr3_nt: TGCGCCAGCAGTCACAGGGGGGATCAGCCCCAGCATTTT
cdr3_aa: CASSHRGDQPQHF
clone_size: .
j_call: TRBJ1-5
v_call: TRBV5-1
d_call: TRBD1

cdr3_nt: TGTGCCAGCAGGCTCTCGGCTGAAGCTTTCTTT
cdr3_aa: CASRLSAEAFF
clone_size: .
j_call: TRBJ1-1
v_call: TRBV6-5
d_call: .

cdr3_nt: TGTGCCACTTCGGATTGGAGTACAGATACGCAGTATTTT
cdr3_aa: CATSDWSTDTQYF
clone_size: .
j_call: TRBJ2-3
v_call: TRBV6-5
d_call: .

cdr3_nt: TGTGCCAGCTCACCCGGACAGGGGGCCAACTATGGCTACACCTTC
cdr3_aa: CASSPGQGANYGYTF
clone_size: once
j_call: TRBJ1-2
v_call: TRBV18
d_call: TRBD1

cdr3_nt: TGCGCCAGCAGTGACAACAGTGACACTGAAGCTTTCTTT
cdr3_aa: CASSDNSDTEAFF
clone_size: .
j_call: TRBJ1-1
v_call: TRBV10-2
d_call: .

cdr3_nt: TGTGCCAGCATCGGGGGATTTAGCAATCAGCCCCAGCATTTT
cdr3_aa: CASIGGFSNQPQHF
clone_size: .
j_call: TRBJ1-5
v_call: TRBV6-5
d_call: .

cdr3_nt: TGTGCCAGCAGCCCGGACAGGGGGAATGGGCAGTACTTC
cdr3_aa: CASSPDRGNGQYF
clone_size: .
j_call: TRBJ2-7
v_call: TRBV5-5
d_call: TRBD1

cdr3_nt: TGTGCCAGCAAAAGGGGCAGGGGGGACAATGAGCAGTTCTTC
cdr3_aa: CASKRGRGDNEQFF
clone_size: .
j_call: TRBJ2-1
v_call: TRBV7-2
d_call: .

cdr3_nt: TGTGCCAGCAGCTTTAACAGATTAGCGAACACCGGGGAGCTGTTTTTT
cdr3_aa: CASSFNRLANTGELFF
clone_size: once
j_call: TRBJ2-2
v_call: TRBV7-2
d_call: .

cdr3_nt: TGCGCCAGCAGCCAAGATAGGGGCCCTAATGAAAAACTGTTTTTT
cdr3_aa: CASSQDRGPNEKLFF
clone_size: once
j_call: TRBJ1-4
v_call: TRBV4-3
d_call: .

cdr3_nt: TGTGCCAGCACCTCACAGTCTATCAACACTGAAGCTTTCTTT
cdr3_aa: CASTSQSINTEAFF
clone_size: .
j_call: TRBJ1-1
v_call: TRBV7-2
d_call: .

cdr3_nt: TGTGCCAGCAGTTCTTTCCCCTCCGGGGGGATCTACAATGAGCAGTTCTTC
cdr3_aa: CASSSFPSGGIYNEQFF
clone_size: .
j_call: TRBJ2-1
v_call: TRBV11-2
d_call: TRBD2

cdr3_nt: TGTGCCAGCACGACCGAAAAGACAGCTAACTATGGCTACACCTTC
cdr3_aa: CASTTEKTANYGYTF
clone_size: .
j_call: TRBJ1-2
v_call: TRBV6-5
d_call: .

cdr3_nt: TGTGCCAGTAATCCCATCGGAGGGAACTATGGCTACACCTTC
cdr3_aa: CASNPIGGNYGYTF
clone_size: .
j_call: TRBJ1-2
v_call: TRBV19
d_call: .

cdr3_nt: TGTGCCAGCAGACCTTCGAAGCGGGGGATCACAGATACGCAGTATTTT
cdr3_aa: CASRPSKRGITDTQYF
clone_size: .
j_call: TRBJ2-3
v_call: TRBV6-6
d_call: TRBD2

cdr3_nt: TGCAGCGTTGTGGGACAGGGGGCTTTGACCGGGGAGCTGTTTTTT
cdr3_aa: CSVVGQGALTGELFF
clone_size: .
j_call: TRBJ2-2
v_call: TRBV29-1
d_call: TRBD1

cdr3_nt: TGTGCCACCAGTGATCCGGAGGGGACTCCCTGGGACTATGGCTACACCTTC
cdr3_aa: CATSDPEGTPWDYGYTF
clone_size: .
j_call: TRBJ1-2
v_call: TRBV24-1
d_call: .

cdr3_nt: TGTGCCAGTAGTCCCCCGAGTCGGGGGTCTGAAGCTTTCTTT
cdr3_aa: CASSPPSRGSEAFF
clone_size: .
j_call: TRBJ1-1
v_call: TRBV19
d_call: .

cdr3_nt: TGTGCCAGTAGTATACTGAACAGGGGGGGTTCGAATCAGCCCCAGCATTTT
cdr3_aa: CASSILNRGGSNQPQHF
clone_size: .
j_call: TRBJ1-5
v_call: TRBV19
d_call: TRBD1

cdr3_nt: TGTGCCAGCAGCACCCGGACAGGGGTCGAGCAGTACTTC
cdr3_aa: CASSTRTGVEQYF
clone_size: .
j_call: TRBJ2-7
v_call: TRBV5-4
d_call: TRBD1

cdr3_nt: TGTGCCAGCTCACCTGGCAAGGAGGAGACCCAGTACTTC
cdr3_aa: CASSPGKEETQYF
clone_size: .
j_call: TRBJ2-5
v_call: TRBV18
d_call: .